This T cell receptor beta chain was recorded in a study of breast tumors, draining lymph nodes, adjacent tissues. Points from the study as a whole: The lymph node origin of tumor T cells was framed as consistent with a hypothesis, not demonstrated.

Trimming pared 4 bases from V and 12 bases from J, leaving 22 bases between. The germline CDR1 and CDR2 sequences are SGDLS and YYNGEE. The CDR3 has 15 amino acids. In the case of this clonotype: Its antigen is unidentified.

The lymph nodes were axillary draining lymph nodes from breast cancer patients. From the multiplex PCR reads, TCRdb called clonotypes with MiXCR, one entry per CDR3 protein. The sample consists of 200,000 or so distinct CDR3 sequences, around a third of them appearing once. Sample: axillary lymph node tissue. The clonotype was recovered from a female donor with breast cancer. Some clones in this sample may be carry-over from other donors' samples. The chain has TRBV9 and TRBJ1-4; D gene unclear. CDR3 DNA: TGTGCCAGCAGCAGAGATATTCACGCCTCTCCAGAACTGTTTTTT. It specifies CASSRDIHASPELFF.